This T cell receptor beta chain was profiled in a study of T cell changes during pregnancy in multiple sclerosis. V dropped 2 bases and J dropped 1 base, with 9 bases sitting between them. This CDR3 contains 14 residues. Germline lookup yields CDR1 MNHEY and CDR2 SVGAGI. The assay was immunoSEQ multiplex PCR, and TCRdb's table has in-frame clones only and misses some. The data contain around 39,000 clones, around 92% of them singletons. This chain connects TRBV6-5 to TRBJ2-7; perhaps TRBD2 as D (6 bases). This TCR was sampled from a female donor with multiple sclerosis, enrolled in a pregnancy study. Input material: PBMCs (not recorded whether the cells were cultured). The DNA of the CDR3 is TGTGCCAGCAGTTACGGGGGGAAATCCTACGAGCAGTACTTC. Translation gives CASSYGGKSYEQYF.